The rows below give T cell receptor beta chains drawn from one sample of a study of OX40 agonist ivuxolimab in advanced cancers. TCRdb's copy holds only in-frame clones and misses some; the assay was immunoSEQ multiplex PCR. The sample has about 87,000 clones, around four fifths seen once. The sequences come from CD4+ or CD8+ T cells sorted from blood, collected in a trial of the OX40 agonist ivuxolimab. These receptors were collected from an adult with an advanced solid tumor such as melanoma, head and neck, liver or kidney cancer. The conserved cysteine and the conserved F or W are not part of the CDR3 here. Rows give clone size only sometimes, using once, few, many, or a class for an expanded clone.

CDR3aa: ATSSSGGRINEQF
abundance: -
v_gene: TRBV15

CDR3aa: ASSVGGVFSYNEQF
abundance: -
v_gene: TRBV9

CDR3aa: ASSDILRDTQY
abundance: -
v_gene: TRBV25-1

CDR3aa: ASSPPGPGTGELF
abundance: -
v_gene: TRBV5-6

CDR3aa: ASSPGTVSDTQY
abundance: -
v_gene: TRBV18

CDR3aa: ASSLAGRIYQETQY
abundance: -
v_gene: TRBV5-8

CDR3aa: ASSPGLADRAETQY
abundance: -
v_gene: TRBV4-2

CDR3aa: ASSFYPSGGAFNEQF
abundance: few
v_gene: TRBV7-9

CDR3aa: ASSFSGGVSGTDTQY
abundance: -
v_gene: TRBV11-2

CDR3aa: ASSQGLAWGRSYNEQF
abundance: -
v_gene: TRBV4-1

CDR3aa: ASSLPGDVDTQY
abundance: few
v_gene: TRBV7-3

CDR3aa: ASSRDSNYGYT
abundance: -
v_gene: TRBV5-1

CDR3aa: ASSFLGTSQETQY
abundance: -
v_gene: TRBV5-1

CDR3aa: ASSSSGGRQETQY
abundance: -
v_gene: TRBV9

CDR3aa: AWSVPRLQEGETQY
abundance: -
v_gene: TRBV30

CDR3aa: ASSSRIGTSGEKTDTQY
abundance: -
v_gene: TRBV7-2

CDR3aa: ASMGLAGYYNEQF
abundance: few
v_gene: TRBV5-1

CDR3aa: ASSVGSGGVTDTQY
abundance: -
v_gene: TRBV9

CDR3aa: ASSFQGLNSPLH
abundance: -
v_gene: TRBV7-2

CDR3aa: ASSPPGPRGYGYT
abundance: few
v_gene: TRBV18

CDR3aa: ASSGGLGTSTDTQY
abundance: -
v_gene: TRBV2

CDR3aa: ASSLGTWDGYT
abundance: -
v_gene: TRBV27

CDR3aa: ASSLNGGRETQY
abundance: few
v_gene: TRBV7-3

CDR3aa: ASSQDLNPYNEQF
abundance: -
v_gene: TRBV14

CDR3aa: ASRTPATTNEKLF
abundance: -
v_gene: TRBV6-1

CDR3aa: ASSMTVTNYGYT
abundance: -
v_gene: TRBV19

CDR3aa: ASSPPGARTEAF
abundance: -
v_gene: TRBV18

CDR3aa: ASSISPSSNQPQH
abundance: once
v_gene: TRBV19

CDR3aa: ASSLAGSDTQY
abundance: -
v_gene: TRBV7-9

CDR3aa: ASSRDRASRETQY
abundance: -
v_gene: TRBV6-5

CDR3aa: ASSIRTGANSGNTIY
abundance: -
v_gene: TRBV19

CDR3aa: ASSEFSRY
abundance: few
v_gene: TRBV2

CDR3aa: ASSPQGAYNEQF
abundance: -
v_gene: TRBV6-6

CDR3aa: ASTTDLVAEAF
abundance: -
v_gene: TRBV6-5

CDR3aa: ASSPRQDSPLH
abundance: -
v_gene: TRBV14

CDR3aa: ASRPQTGHSGQAEF
abundance: -
v_gene: TRBV5-1

CDR3aa: ASSPLSRQTYPGAKNIQY
abundance: -
v_gene: TRBV18

CDR3aa: ASSLGRDSGANVLT
abundance: -
v_gene: TRBV5-4

CDR3aa: ASSQNRGVGNQPQH
abundance: -
v_gene: TRBV4-2

CDR3aa: ASSFGREKLF
abundance: -
v_gene: TRBV7-2